Sequencing of this TCR beta chain was carried out in a study of shared clonotypes between healthy human individuals. This clone came up once. Its antigen remains unknown. Other DNA sequences in this specimen translate into the identical CDR3. The CDR3 consists of 14 residues. CDR1 and CDR2 from the germline V gene are SGHNT and YYREEE (reference sequence). V gave up 3 bases and J gave up 2 bases, with 9 bases separating them. Original handling: Filtering differed since immunoSEQ provided only junctions, with no quality scores. Profiled with immunoSEQ multiplex PCR; TCRdb holds only in-frame clones, not every one. V and J calls and clone size are those listed in that table; D and trimming were worked out from the DNA. The top ten hold 0.32% of the sample, which has about 380,000 clones, roughly 96% seen once. Study-level points and caveats: Richness estimates generally favored naive over memory subsets. What limited the represented genetic and exposure-history diversity was the small number of donors.

The study enrolled healthy HIV-negative adults without recent acute infections or vaccinations as donors. Sequencing was carried out using memory CD8+ T cells sorted from blood. Subset meaning: CD45RO+ cells pooled with CCR7-negative TemRA cells. This TCR was sampled from a man aged 25 to 40 in good health. J is TRBJ1-3 and V is TRBV5-4, with D maybe TRBD1 (6 bases). DNA of the CDR3: TGTGCCAGCAGCTCCGGGGGCGCTGGAAACACCATATATTTT. It codes for CASSSGGAGNTIYF.